These T cell receptor beta chains were read from a single sample in a study of blood T cell repertoires in COVID-19. The table came from immunoSEQ multiplex PCR; TCRdb's copy has only in-frame clones and leaves some out. This sample has 180,000 or so clones; just under 85% occur once, and the top ten carry 7.7%. What was sequenced was peripheral blood. These receptors were taken from a man between 35 and 55 years old who had recovered from COVID-19. Each CDR3 is given with its conserved first and last residue. The D gene is left open where the match is weak.

d_call: TRBD1; v_call: TRBV11-2; cdr3_aa: CASSLGGTGDTGELFF
d_call: TRBD1; v_call: TRBV28; cdr3_aa: CASSGDRMQPQHF
d_call: -; v_call: TRBV28; cdr3_aa: CASSLTAGLGSPLHF
d_call: -; v_call: TRBV5-6; cdr3_aa: CASSTAAEGGYTF
d_call: TRBD2; v_call: TRBV6-5; cdr3_aa: CASSYSAGRAYNEQFF
d_call: TRBD1; v_call: TRBV7-8; cdr3_aa: CASSLVGQGQGVNGYTF
d_call: TRBD2; v_call: TRBV9; cdr3_aa: CASSPRSGGGNEQFF
d_call: -; v_call: TRBV18; cdr3_aa: CASSPSSVNTEAFF
d_call: -; v_call: TRBV6-6; cdr3_aa: CASSRNSRLGTIMQGTEAFF
d_call: TRBD1; v_call: TRBV28; cdr3_aa: CASSFAGTGLTEAFF
d_call: -; v_call: TRBV18; cdr3_aa: CASSPHLRNSGNEKLFF
d_call: -; v_call: TRBV5-1; cdr3_aa: CASSFGLMNTGELFF
d_call: TRBD2; v_call: TRBV7-2; cdr3_aa: CASSLASGRYTGELFF
d_call: -; v_call: TRBV19; cdr3_aa: CASTLSGWNTGELFF
d_call: TRBD1; v_call: TRBV28; cdr3_aa: CASSLDRWAYEQYF
d_call: -; v_call: TRBV5-1; cdr3_aa: CASRTDYREGGTDTQYF
d_call: TRBD2; v_call: TRBV7-6; cdr3_aa: CASSSTVAGGINEQFF
d_call: TRBD1; v_call: TRBV19; cdr3_aa: CASSTDRESNQPQHF
d_call: -; v_call: TRBV12-3/TRBV12-4; cdr3_aa: CASSLSGFGYTF
d_call: TRBD1; v_call: TRBV28; cdr3_aa: CASSPPSPATGDYGYTF
d_call: TRBD1; v_call: TRBV10-1; cdr3_aa: CASTSSGQGVVNGELFF
d_call: -; v_call: TRBV6-5; cdr3_aa: CASSMIRGAQETQYF
d_call: -; v_call: TRBV19; cdr3_aa: CASNLRGGNTEAFF
d_call: -; v_call: TRBV7-6; cdr3_aa: CASSLSTSYILETQYF
d_call: TRBD1; v_call: TRBV27; cdr3_aa: CASSPRTGTLYGYTF
d_call: -; v_call: TRBV3-1/TRBV3-2; cdr3_aa: CASSQNTGLTRGYTF
d_call: TRBD1; v_call: TRBV5-5; cdr3_aa: CASSLGPLMTGENSPLHF
d_call: TRBD1; v_call: TRBV3-1/TRBV3-2; cdr3_aa: CASSDGDRGLETQYF
d_call: -; v_call: TRBV12-2; cdr3_aa: CASRLGCHRDF
d_call: TRBD2; v_call: TRBV28; cdr3_aa: CASSSGGTGELFF
d_call: TRBD1; v_call: TRBV3-1/TRBV3-2; cdr3_aa: CASSLGQGSSGANVLTF
d_call: -; v_call: TRBV7-2; cdr3_aa: CASSPRRASTDTQYF
d_call: TRBD2; v_call: TRBV6-6; cdr3_aa: CASRPTSGSSYNEQFF
d_call: TRBD1; v_call: TRBV5-1; cdr3_aa: CASSWTATGGNEKLFF
d_call: TRBD1; v_call: TRBV6-6; cdr3_aa: CASSDRDRDTEAFF
d_call: TRBD1; v_call: TRBV27; cdr3_aa: CASSFIATGDGYTF
d_call: -; v_call: TRBV29-1; cdr3_aa: CSVEDPRNYGYTF
d_call: -; v_call: TRBV3-1/TRBV3-2; cdr3_aa: CASSQGRYEQYF
d_call: -; v_call: TRBV7-8; cdr3_aa: CASSPGQYNEKLFF
d_call: TRBD1; v_call: TRBV27; cdr3_aa: CASSSGRGLETQYF
d_call: -; v_call: TRBV2; cdr3_aa: CASRAVEAQETQYF
d_call: -; v_call: TRBV24-1; cdr3_aa: CATSDRGAVYTQYF
d_call: TRBD1; v_call: TRBV29-1; cdr3_aa: CSARTGVYTEAFF
d_call: -; v_call: TRBV27; cdr3_aa: CASRAGDGYTF
d_call: -; v_call: TRBV21-1; cdr3_aa: CASSKNRESHEQYF
d_call: -; v_call: TRBV6-5; cdr3_aa: CASSLASAATYEQYF
d_call: -; v_call: TRBV30; cdr3_aa: CAWSVESEAFF
d_call: -; v_call: TRBV7-9; cdr3_aa: CASSLGRGEQFF